This T cell receptor beta chain was documented in a study of CD8+ T cells in alopecia areata listed by TCRdb under 2018. Regarding the study in general: The treated patients, all with moderate-to-severe alopecia areata, were enrolled in an open-label pilot trial of oral tofacitinib given at 5 to 10 mg twice daily. Biopsies were taken from tofacitinib-treated patients at baseline and at 4 and 24 weeks of treatment, and a later scalp biopsy was taken in several of the tofacitinib-treated patients. Clonality in the scalp was compared among normal scalp (n=4), patchy alopecia areata scalp (n=8), and alopecia totalis/universalis scalp (n=8). RNA came from the PAXgene miRNA kit for fixed scalp, the miRNeasy kit for PBMCs, and the RNeasy kit for mouse skin. Patients received tofacitinib for 6 to 18 months and were then followed off drug for 6 months to check for delayed response and recurrence. immunoSEQ multiplex PCR using 35 Vbeta forward primers and 13 Jbeta reverse primers was used to amplify TCRbeta CDR3 regions. Human TCRbeta sequencing covered scalp tissue and sorted CD4+ and CD8+ peripheral blood T cells from patchy and totalis/universalis alopecia areata patients and healthy controls. In both human patients and the C3H/HeJ mouse model, the study applied high-throughput TCRbeta sequencing to look at T cell clonal expansion in alopecia areata. The SALT score, which quantifies the percentage of affected scalp surface area, was used to measure disease severity in treated patients.

Concerning this clone: It has no known antigen specificity. Within one base of it there is no much larger clone, and no base qualities were kept.

Libraries were constructed by the immunoSEQ multiplex PCR assay. RNA was extracted from all samples and reverse transcribed into cDNA as template for TCR sequencing. SuperScript III was used for first-strand cDNA synthesis, primed with a 2:1 mix of oligo-dT and random hexamers. Amplification bias was assessed with a synthetic immune receptor repertoire, and residual bias was removed computationally. In the source study's methods: Raw reads were preprocessed for error removal, and CDR3 was defined according to IMGT conventions as running from the conserved cysteine to phenylalanine. Clonality was computed as 1 minus the Shannon entropy, with the entropy normalized by log2 of the number of productive unique TCRs. Scalp TCRbeta sequences were cross-referenced with sorted blood CD4 and CD8 repertoires so that the CD4 or CD8 identity of scalp clones could be inferred. What TCRdb holds here is the immuneACCESS table cut down to in-frame rearrangements. Part of the clones is not present; checked against another copy, under half of the missing clones reflect an unresolved V gene, and the others are unexplained. That table is the source of V, J and clone size, and D and trimming were worked out from the DNA. The sample profile shows fewer than 250,000 clones; 45% to 75% of them were found once. Roughly 0.71% of the sample belongs to the ten largest clones.

Study-wide conclusions, independent of this receptor: Unlike mouse skin, which is dominated by gammadelta T cells, normal human skin has resident alphabeta T cells that are also sequenced, and this complicates analysis of the scalp TCR repertoire. Because the treated cohort was small and included a single nonresponder, larger studies are needed to assess links between baseline CD8+ expansion and response. With tofacitinib, both scalp clonality and the number of expanded CD8+ clones among the top 100 scalp clones went down significantly. Compared with normal scalp, lesional scalp, particularly in alopecia totalis/universalis, had higher clonality and more expanded CD8+ clones, which suggests antigenic drive. During tofacitinib treatment, many expanded lesional clones stuck around in both scalp and blood, and this persistence may partly explain why relapse happens after treatment is stopped. Compared with mice, TCR sequences shared between patients were less clear, possibly partly because of HLA diversity across the patient population.

The CDR3 goes from the cysteine to the phenylalanine over 12 residues. The kept DNA is CDR3 alone, 36 bases in frame from the first base. V and J are truncated by 2 bases and 11 bases respectively, leaving an intervening sequence of 13 bases. According to the germline V gene (reference sequence), CDR1 reads PRHDT and CDR2 reads FYEKMQ. The label giving this sample's time point can be read as: approximately 4 weeks on oral tofacitinib. In the paper's terms, the treatment or condition label means: oral pan-JAK inhibitor, 5-10 mg twice daily. From alopecia areata patients, peripheral blood was collected along with lesional scalp punch biopsies. After PBMCs were isolated by density centrifugation and stained for CD3, CD4 and CD8, a FACSAria was used to sort CD4+ and CD8+ T cells.

The receptor was isolated from a human donor with alopecia areata. This receptor chain uses TRBV13 and TRBJ2-7; no D segment can be confidently identified. The sample in question was CD4+ T cells sorted from blood, obtained at week 4, from a patient treated with tofacitinib. The CDR3 has the sequence CASSLSPPLEYF. The DNA reads TGTGCCAGCAGCTTATCGCCCCCTTTGGAGTACTTC. The full variable domain, with segments outside the CDR3 supplied by the reference TRBV13 and TRBJ2-7 proteins, appears as AAGVIQSPRHLIKEKRETATLKCYPIPRHDTVYWYQQGPGQDPQFLISFYEKMQSDKGSIPDRFSAQQFSDYHSELNMSSLELGDSALYFCASSLSPPLEYFGPGTRLTVT.